Presented here are 17 T cell receptor beta chains from one specimen sequenced in a study of neurological immune-mediated disorders. From the 5' RACE reads, TCRdb called clonotypes with MiXCR, one entry per CDR3 protein. The sample lists about 46,000 distinct CDR3 sequences, around 4.5% occurring once. Specimen: PBMCs. The receptors originated from a woman between 55 and 75 years old with multiple sclerosis.

This clonotype appeared many times. The chain recombines TRBV20-1 with TRBJ1-2; a weak D match, TRBD1 (5 bases). From germline, CDR1 is DFQATT and CDR2 SNEGSKA (reference sequence). The CDR3 is 12 amino acids. V was pared by 5 bases and J by 4 bases, with 11 bases between. The CDR3 DNA sequence: TGCAGTGCTGACGGGACCGGCTATGGCTACACCTTC. Translating it yields CSADGTGYGYTF.

This clonotype has ten or more counts. The V gene is TRBV10-3, the J gene TRBJ1-1; D is unresolved. The V and J ends lost 2 bases and 1 base respectively, with 5 bases between them. The length of the CDR3 is 13 residues. The germline CDR1 and CDR2 sequences are ENHRY and SYGVKD. For the CDR3, the DNA is TGTGCCATCAGTGAGATGGGGAACACTGAAGCTTTCTTT. Translating it yields CAISEMGNTEAFF.

This clonotype was observed many times. The genes are TRBV20-1 and TRBJ2-2; D possibly corresponds to TRBD2 (6 bases). The CDR3 is 16 residues long. V lost 1 base, J lost 4 bases, and 16 bases lay in between. Germline V gives CDR1 DFQATT, CDR2 SNEGSKA (reference sequence). The CDR3 coding sequence is TGCAGTGCTAGAGTGGGGGGTCGGGGCCCCACCGGGGAGCTGTTTTTT. Protein product: CSARVGGRGPTGELFF.

About this clonotype itself: A read error may explain this, as a much larger clone is one base away. This rearrangement joins TRBV7-2 to TRBJ2-5; D is ambiguous. This CDR3 is built from 13 residues. Per germline, CDR1 SGHTA and CDR2 FQGNSA. The V gene lost 4 bases and the J gene lost 2 bases, with 8 bases spanning the gap. CDR3 sequence: CASSSERQETQYF. CDR3 bases: TGTGCCAGCAGCTCCGAAAGGCAAGAGACCCAGTACTTC. The variable domain in full, completed from reference TRBV7-2 and TRBJ2-5, reads GAGVSQSPSNKVTEKGKDVELRCDPISGHTALYWYRQSLGQGLEFLIYFQGNSAPDKSGLPSDRFSAERTGGSVSTLTIQRTQQEDSAVYLCASSSERQETQYFGPGTRLLVL.

V gene TRBV3-1 combines with J gene TRBJ1-1, with D unclear. The CDR3 extends over 13 amino acids. Trimming shortened V by 0 bases and J by 3 bases, and 5 bases separated the two germline ends. The germline gives CDR1 LGHDT, CDR2 YNNKEL (reference sequence). The CDR3 nucleotides read TGTGCCAGCAGCCAAGATGGCCACACTGAAGCTTTCTTT. It encodes CASSQDGHTEAFF.

This clonotype was seen many times. V is TRBV10-3 and J is TRBJ2-7; a possible D gene is TRBD2 (6 bases). V lost 8 bases and J 5 bases, leaving 7 bases between the germline ends. The germline V gene encodes CDR1 ENHRY and CDR2 SYGVKD. This CDR3 region has 10 residues. The CDR3 DNA is TGTGCCATCGGACTAAACGAGCAGTACTTC. It encodes CAIGLNEQYF.

There are a few counts of this clonotype. V and J are TRBV9 and TRBJ2-3; possibly TRBD2 for D (5 bases). CDR1 SGDLS and CDR2 YYNGEE come from the germline V gene. The CDR3 is 13 amino acids. Trimming took off 4 bases at V and 9 bases at J, with 15 bases between the two ends. This CDR3 is CASSRAAEITQYF. CDR3 sequence (DNA): TGTGCCAGCAGCCGAGCGGCGGAGATAACGCAGTATTTT.

This clonotype was counted ten times or more. The rearrangement links TRBV12-3 or TRBV12-4 to TRBJ1-4, with D possibly matching TRBD1 (5 bases). This CDR3 has 13 amino acids. Deletions cut 4 bases from V and 7 bases from J, with 10 bases between. DNA of the CDR3: TGTGCCAGCAGTTATCTCGGGGGTGAAAAACTGTTTTTT. Its protein is CASSYLGGEKLFF.

The chain carries TRBV12-3 or TRBV12-4 and TRBJ2-1; TRBD2 agrees at 7 bases. The CDR3 is 14 residues long. The V segment lost 3 bases and the J segment 5 bases; nucleotides outside the gene matches: 4. As DNA, the CDR3 is TGTGCCAGCAGTTTGCGGGGGATAAACAATGAGCAGTTCTTC. This sequence encodes CASSLRGINNEQFF.

This clonotype appeared a few times. The chain has TRBV6-5 and TRBJ2-1, with 8 bases that match TRBD1. Trimming cost V 4 bases and J 6 bases; bases outside gene matches: 8. This CDR3 is 15 amino acids long. CDR1 and CDR2 from the germline V gene are MNHEY and SVGAGI. The CDR3 DNA is TGTGCCAGCAGTTGGGGACAGGACCCTCCCAATGAGCAGTTCTTC. Translated: CASSWGQDPPNEQFF.

This clonotype was seen a few times. The chain combines TRBV5-1 with TRBJ2-3; maybe TRBD1 (6 bases). The CDR3 spans 14 residues. V was pared by 4 bases and J by 2 bases, with 11 bases between. Looked up from germline, CDR1 is SGHRS and CDR2 is YFSETQ. The CDR3 sequence is CASSGGQTTDTQYF. The CDR3 DNA follows: TGCGCCAGCAGCGGTGGACAGACCACAGATACGCAGTATTTT.

The rearrangement links TRBV9 to TRBJ1-4; D is undetermined. The length of the CDR3 is 14 residues. Germline CDR1 SGDLS, CDR2 YYNGEE. V was clipped by 4 bases and J by 3 bases, with 10 bases between them. The CDR3 DNA follows: TGTGCCAGCAGCATAAGCGGGGCTAATGAAAAACTGTTTTTT. This codes for CASSISGANEKLFF.

This clonotype was recorded at least ten times. The V and J genes are TRBV6-5 and TRBJ1-1; 10 positions match TRBD1. This CDR3 contains 15 residues. Germline V gene sequence: CDR1 MNHEY, CDR2 SVGAGI. The V and J ends lost 6 bases and 3 bases, in that order; junction bases with no gene match: 7. CDR3 loop: CASRGDRGQDTEAFF. The CDR3 DNA reads as TGTGCCAGCAGAGGCGACAGGGGGCAGGACACTGAAGCTTTCTTT.

At least ten counts were recorded for this clonotype. This chain connects TRBV20-1 to TRBJ2-7, with TRBD2 matching 14 bases. V shed 6 bases, J shed 5 bases, and the junction held 6 bases outside the gene matches. Per the germline V gene, CDR1 is DFQATT and CDR2 is SNEGSKA (reference sequence). CDR3 length: 14 amino acids. The CDR3 region is CSAVGTSGGHEQYF. CDR3 nucleotide sequence: TGCAGTGCAGTCGGGACTAGCGGGGGACACGAGCAGTACTTC.

This clonotype appeared many times. J is TRBJ1-2 and V is TRBV7-2; D remains unclear. CDR3 size: 14 residues. The V end lost 2 bases, the J end lost 0 bases, and 7 bases lay between the germline ends. Germline values: CDR1 SGHTA, CDR2 FQGNSA. CDR3: CASSLPVSNYGYTF. The CDR3 nucleotides are TGTGCCAGCAGCTTACCAGTTTCTAACTATGGCTACACCTTC.

This clonotype has a count of ten or more. The rearrangement uses TRBV3-1 and TRBJ2-1; tentatively, D is TRBD2 (5 bases). The V gene's germline CDR1 is LGHDT and CDR2 YNNKEL (reference sequence). CDR3 length: 15 amino acids. Trimming stripped 2 bases from V and 5 bases from J, with 13 bases between. The CDR3 region is CASSQTSGPHNEQFF. The CDR3 nucleotides read TGTGCCAGCAGCCAAACTAGTGGACCCCACAATGAGCAGTTCTTC.

This clonotype occurred many times. The CDR3 reads CSASLGETQYF. DNA for the CDR3: TGCAGTGCTAGTCTTGGGGAGACCCAGTACTTC. The chain combines TRBV20-1 with TRBJ2-5; D unresolved. This CDR3 is 11 amino acids long. The germline V gene encodes CDR1 DFQATT and CDR2 SNEGSKA (reference sequence). V lost 3 bases, J lost 5 bases, and 7 bases lay in between.